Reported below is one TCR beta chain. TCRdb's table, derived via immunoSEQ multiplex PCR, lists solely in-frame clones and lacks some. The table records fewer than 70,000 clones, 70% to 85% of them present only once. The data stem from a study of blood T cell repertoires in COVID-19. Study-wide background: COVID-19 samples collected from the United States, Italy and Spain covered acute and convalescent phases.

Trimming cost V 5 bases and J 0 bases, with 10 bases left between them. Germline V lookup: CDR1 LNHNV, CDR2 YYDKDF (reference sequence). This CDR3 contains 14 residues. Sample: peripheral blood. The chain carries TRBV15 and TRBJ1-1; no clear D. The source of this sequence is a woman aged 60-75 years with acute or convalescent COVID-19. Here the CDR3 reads CATSPDNLNTEAFF. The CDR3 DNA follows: TGTGCCACCAGCCCAGACAACCTGAACACTGAAGCTTTCTTT.